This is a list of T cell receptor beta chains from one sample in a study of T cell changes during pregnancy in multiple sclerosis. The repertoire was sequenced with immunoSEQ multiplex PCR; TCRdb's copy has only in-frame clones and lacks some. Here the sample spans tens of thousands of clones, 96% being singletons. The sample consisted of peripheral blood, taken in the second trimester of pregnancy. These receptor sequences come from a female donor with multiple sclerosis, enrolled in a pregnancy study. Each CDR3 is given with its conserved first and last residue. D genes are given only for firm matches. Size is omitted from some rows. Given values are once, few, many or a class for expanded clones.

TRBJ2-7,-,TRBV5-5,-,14,TGTGCCAGCAACAAGGAGGGAGGTCCCTACGAGCAGTACTTC,CASNKEGGPYEQYF
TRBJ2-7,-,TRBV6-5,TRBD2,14,TGTGCCAGCAGTTACGGGCGGGAGCTCAACGAGCAGTACTTC,CASSYGRELNEQYF
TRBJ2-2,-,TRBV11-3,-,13,TGTGCCAGCAGTCCCCAGGGTACCGGGGAGCTGTTTTTT,CASSPQGTGELFF
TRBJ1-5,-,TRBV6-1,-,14,TGTGCCAGCATCCCGCAACAGGGTCCGCCGCCCCAGCATTTT,CASIPQQGPPPQHF
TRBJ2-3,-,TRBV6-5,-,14,TGTGCCAGCAGACGACTGCAGCTCCCAGATACGCAGTATTTT,CASRRLQLPDTQYF
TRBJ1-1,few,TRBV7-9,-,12,TGTGCCAGCAGCTCAGGGGTAACTGAAGCTTTCTTT,CASSSGVTEAFF
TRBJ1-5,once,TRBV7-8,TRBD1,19,TGTGCCAGCAGCACCGCCCACAGGGGGGGACAGTATCGCAATCAGCCCCAGCATTTT,CASSTAHRGGQYRNQPQHF
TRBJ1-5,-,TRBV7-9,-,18,TGTGCCAGCAGCCCACGCCCAGGCGCCGTTTATAGCAATCAGCCCCAGCATTTT,CASSPRPGAVYSNQPQHF
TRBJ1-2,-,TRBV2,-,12,TGTGCCAGAACAGCCGGACAAGATGGCTACACCTTC,CARTAGQDGYTF
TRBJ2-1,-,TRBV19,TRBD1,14,TGTGCCAGTAGTCCCCGGGACAGGGAATATGAGCAGTTCTTC,CASSPRDREYEQFF
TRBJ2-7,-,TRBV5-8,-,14,TGTGCCAGCAGCTTGGAGGCAGGGTGGGACGAGCAGTACTTC,CASSLEAGWDEQYF
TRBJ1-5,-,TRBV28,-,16,TGTGCCAGCAGTTTGGCCGGGGAAGGTAGCAATCAGCCCCAGCATTTT,CASSLAGEGSNQPQHF
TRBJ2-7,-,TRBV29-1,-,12,TGCAGCGTTCAAAAGAGCTCCTACGAGCAGTACTTC,CSVQKSSYEQYF
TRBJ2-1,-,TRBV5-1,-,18,TGCGCCAGCAGCTTCTTAAAGGTAGCGCGTACAGATGGGGATGAGCAGTTCTTC,CASSFLKVARTDGDEQFF
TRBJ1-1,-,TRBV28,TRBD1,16,TGTGCCAGCAGTTTAGGACAGGGGATAATGAACACTGAAGCTTTCTTT,CASSLGQGIMNTEAFF
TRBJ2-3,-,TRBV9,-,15,TGTGCCAGCAGCGTAGGCGCTAGCGAGACAGATACGCAGTATTTT,CASSVGASETDTQYF
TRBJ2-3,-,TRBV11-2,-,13,TGTGCCAGCAGCTTAGTGGAGACAGATACGCAGTATTTT,CASSLVETDTQYF
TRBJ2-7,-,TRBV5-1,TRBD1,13,TGCGCCAGCAGCTTGGGTACAGGGGGCGAGCAGTACTTC,CASSLGTGGEQYF
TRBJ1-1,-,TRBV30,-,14,TGTGCCTGGTCAAAAGGGGTGATGAACACTGAAGCTTTCTTT,CAWSKGVMNTEAFF
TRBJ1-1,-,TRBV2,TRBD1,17,TGTGCCAGCAGTGAGGCAATCCGGGACAGCCAAACTTCGGGAGCTTTCTTT,CASSEAIRDSQTSGAFF
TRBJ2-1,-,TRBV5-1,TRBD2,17,TGCGCCAGCAGCTTCCGAAGTAGCGGGACTAGCCACAATGAGCAGTTCTTC,CASSFRSSGTSHNEQFF
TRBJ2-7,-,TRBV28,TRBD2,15,TGTGCCAGCAGCCCTATTGAGCGGGAGAGTAACGAGCAGTACTTC,CASSPIERESNEQYF
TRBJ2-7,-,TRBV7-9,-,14,TGTGCCAGCAGCTTTTGGCAGGCCCCTTACGAGCAGTACTTC,CASSFWQAPYEQYF
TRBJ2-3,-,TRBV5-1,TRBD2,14,TGCGCCAGCAATCGGGAGGGAGGCACAGATACGCAGTATTTT,CASNREGGTDTQYF
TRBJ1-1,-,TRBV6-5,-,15,TGTGCCAGCAGTTACTCCGGGGGGCTGAGGACTGAAGCTTTCTTT,CASSYSGGLRTEAFF
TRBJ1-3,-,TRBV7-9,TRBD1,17,TGTGCCAGCAGCTTAGCGGGGACAGGGGCCTCTGGAAACACCATATATTTT,CASSLAGTGASGNTIYF
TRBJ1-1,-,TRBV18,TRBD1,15,TGTGCCAGCTCACCACGGGACAGGGCAGGGACTGAAGCTTTCTTT,CASSPRDRAGTEAFF
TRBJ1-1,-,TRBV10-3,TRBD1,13,TGTGCCACCGGGGACAGACTGAACACTGAAGCTTTCTTT,CATGDRLNTEAFF
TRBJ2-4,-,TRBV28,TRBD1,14,TGTGCCAGCAGTAGACAGGGAGCCAAAAACATTCAGTACTTC,CASSRQGAKNIQYF
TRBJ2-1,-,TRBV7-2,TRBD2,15,TGTGCCAGCAGCTCAAGACCCGGGGGGTACAATGAGCAGTTCTTC,CASSSRPGGYNEQFF
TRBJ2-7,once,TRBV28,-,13,TGTGCCAGCTTCGGGTCGGAGGGTATTTGGCAGTACTTC,CASFGSEGIWQYF
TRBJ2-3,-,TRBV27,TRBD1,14,TGTGCCAGCAGTTTCGGCAGGGGGACAGATACGCAGTATTTT,CASSFGRGTDTQYF
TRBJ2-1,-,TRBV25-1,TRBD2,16,TGTGCCAGCAGTGACACTAGCGGGAGATCCTACAATGAGCAGTTCTTC,CASSDTSGRSYNEQFF
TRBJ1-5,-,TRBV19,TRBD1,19,TGTGCCAGTAGCTCCACTCCGGGACAGGAACATTATAGCAATCAGCCCCAGCATTTT,CASSSTPGQEHYSNQPQHF
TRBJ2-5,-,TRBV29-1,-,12,TGCAGCGTTGGCAGGGGGAGGGAGACCCAGTACTTC,CSVGRGRETQYF
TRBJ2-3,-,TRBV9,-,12,TGTGCCAGCAGCGTATCCGCAGATACGCAGTATTTT,CASSVSADTQYF
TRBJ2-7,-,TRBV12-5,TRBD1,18,TGTGCTAGTGGTTTGGTACTTCGGACAGGGGAGAGTTTCTACGAGCAGTACTTC,CASGLVLRTGESFYEQYF
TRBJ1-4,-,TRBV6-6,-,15,TGTGCCAGCAGTTACTCGGGGGGGCGGGTTGAAAAACTGTTTTTT,CASSYSGGRVEKLFF
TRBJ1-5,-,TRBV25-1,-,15,TGTGCCAGCAGGGGGCTAGTCGAGTTACCCCAGCGCCAGCATTTT,CASRGLVELPQRQHF
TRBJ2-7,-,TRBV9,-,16,TGTGCCAGCAGCGCTGGAGGGAGTGCCCACTCCTACGAGCAGTACTTC,CASSAGGSAHSYEQYF